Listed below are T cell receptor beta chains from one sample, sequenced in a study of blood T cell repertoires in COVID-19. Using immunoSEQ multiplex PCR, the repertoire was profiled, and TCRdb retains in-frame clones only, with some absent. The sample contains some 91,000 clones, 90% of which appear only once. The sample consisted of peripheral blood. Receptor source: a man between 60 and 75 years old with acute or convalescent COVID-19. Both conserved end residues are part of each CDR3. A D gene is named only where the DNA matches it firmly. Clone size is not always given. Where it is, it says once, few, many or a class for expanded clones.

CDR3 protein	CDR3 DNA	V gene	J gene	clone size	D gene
CASSTGGNYGYTF	TGCGCCAGTTCGACAGGAGGTAACTATGGCTACACCTTC	TRBV5-1	TRBJ1-2	few	NA
CASSLLAGKNEKLFF	TGCGCCAGCAGCTTACTCGCCGGGAAAAACGAAAAACTGTTTTTT	TRBV5-1	TRBJ1-4	NA	NA
CASSLLLVSGQQEAFF	TGTGCCAGCAGTCTCCTATTGGTATCGGGACAACAAGAAGCTTTCTTT	TRBV4-2	TRBJ1-1	NA	NA
CASSRRGNTEAFF	TGTGCCAGCAGCCGCCGAGGAAACACTGAAGCTTTCTTT	TRBV5-6	TRBJ1-1	NA	NA
CASSEGTDIEKLFF	TGTGCCAGCAGTGAAGGCACAGATATTGAAAAACTGTTTTTT	TRBV6-1	TRBJ1-4	NA	NA
CASSQKGLESNEQYF	TGTGCCAGCAGCCAGAAGGGACTAGAGAGTAACGAGCAGTACTTC	TRBV11-2	TRBJ2-7	NA	TRBD2
CASSPLEHYGYTF	TGTGCCAGTAGCCCCCTAGAGCACTATGGCTACACCTTC	TRBV19	TRBJ1-2	NA	NA
CASSPGILTRNSGNTIYF	TGCGCCAGCAGCCCAGGCATCCTAACCCGGAACTCTGGAAACACCATATATTTT	TRBV4-1	TRBJ1-3	NA	NA
CSVETGTAIGYTF	TGCAGCGTCGAAACCGGGACAGCCATCGGCTACACCTTC	TRBV29-1	TRBJ1-2	NA	TRBD1
CASSYPRRNTEAFF	TGTGCCAGCAGTTACCCCAGAAGGAACACTGAAGCTTTCTTT	TRBV6-6	TRBJ1-1	once	NA
CAIRGTGRGADTQYF	TGTGCCATTAGAGGGACAGGGCGAGGTGCAGATACGCAGTATTTT	TRBV10-3	TRBJ2-3	NA	TRBD1
CASSSGVNEKLFF	TGCGCCAGCAGCTCCGGGGTTAATGAAAAACTGTTTTTT	TRBV5-1	TRBJ1-4	NA	NA
CASAGGPGNTIYF	TGTGCCAGTGCGGGAGGTCCGGGAAACACCATATATTTT	TRBV19	TRBJ1-3	NA	NA
CASSSMGQSTEAFF	TGTGCCAGCAGCTCGATGGGGCAGTCCACTGAAGCTTTCTTT	TRBV7-2	TRBJ1-1	once	NA
CASSGSQETQYF	TGTGCCAGCAGCGGCAGCCAAGAGACCCAGTACTTC	TRBV7-7	TRBJ2-5	NA	NA
CASSHSGNTIYF	TGTGCCAGTAGTCACTCCGGAAACACCATATATTTT	TRBV19	TRBJ1-3	NA	NA
CASSPGQMSADTQYF	TGTGCCAGCTCACCAGGACAGATGAGTGCAGATACGCAGTATTTT	TRBV18	TRBJ2-3	NA	NA
CASSQGLQGLGNEQFF	TGCGCCAGCAGCCAAGGGCTTCAGGGGCTGGGGAATGAGCAGTTCTTC	TRBV4-1	TRBJ2-1	NA	NA
CASSIRDRGARNQPQHF	TGTGCCAGTAGTATCCGGGACAGGGGCGCCCGCAATCAGCCCCAGCATTTT	TRBV19	TRBJ1-5	NA	TRBD1
CASSDRTAGNTIYF	TGTGCCAGCAGTGATCGGACAGCCGGAAACACCATATATTTT	TRBV6-1	TRBJ1-3	few	NA
CSVVRSQRNTEAFF	TGCAGCGTCGTGAGGTCCCAGAGGAACACTGAAGCTTTCTTT	TRBV29-1	TRBJ1-1	NA	NA
CASSFGTGEYGYTF	TGCGCCAGCAGCTTCGGGACAGGGGAATATGGCTACACCTTC	TRBV5-1	TRBJ1-2	NA	TRBD1
CASSPYLGGQGDQPQHF	TGTGCCAGCAGCCCCTACCTCGGAGGACAGGGAGATCAGCCCCAGCATTTT	TRBV7-2	TRBJ1-5	NA	TRBD1
CASSSYDRAYGYTF	TGTGCCAGCAGCTCCTACGACAGGGCATATGGCTACACCTTC	TRBV7-6	TRBJ1-2	NA	TRBD1